The T cell receptor beta chain described here comes from a study of control samples from healthy donors and cancer patients. This table comes from immunoSEQ multiplex PCR, and its TCRdb copy is limited to in-frame clones, with some not included. The sample contains around 89,000 clones, approximately 82% of which appear only once. Germline loops: CDR1 SGDLS, CDR2 YYNGEE. The CDR3 spans 13 residues. Trimming cost V 0 bases and J 4 bases, with 7 bases left between them. The genes are TRBV9 and TRBJ2-5; perhaps TRBD2 as D (6 bases). The sample was blood. The sequence derives from a woman aged 55-70 years in good health. CDR3 bases: TGTGCCAGCAGCGTAGTGGGGGGAGAGACCCAGTACTTC. It yields the protein CASSVVGGETQYF. The variable domain in full, with the rest retrieved from reference TRBV9 and TRBJ2-5, is DSGVTQTPKHLITATGQRVTLRCSPRSGDLSVYWYQQSLDQGLQFLIQYYNGEERAKGNILERFSAQQFPDLHSELNLSSLELGDSALYFCASSVVGGETQYFGPGTRLLVL.